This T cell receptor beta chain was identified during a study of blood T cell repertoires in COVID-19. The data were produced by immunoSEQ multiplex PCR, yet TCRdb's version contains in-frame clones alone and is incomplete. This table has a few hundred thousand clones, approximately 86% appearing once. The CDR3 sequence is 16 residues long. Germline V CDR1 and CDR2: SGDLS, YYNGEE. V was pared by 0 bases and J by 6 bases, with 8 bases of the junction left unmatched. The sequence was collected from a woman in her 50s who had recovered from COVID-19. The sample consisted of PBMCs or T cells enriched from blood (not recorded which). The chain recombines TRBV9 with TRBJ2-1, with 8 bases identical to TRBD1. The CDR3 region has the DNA TGTGCCAGCAGCGTAGGACTGAAGGGGACAGGCAATGAGCAGTTCTTC. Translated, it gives CASSVGLKGTGNEQFF.